This is a list of T cell receptor beta chains from one sample in a study of T cells in Graves' hyperthyroidism and ophthalmopathy. A single record per CDR3 protein comes from TCRdb applying MiXCR to the multiplex PCR reads. The top ten hold 6.5% to 9% of the sample, which has approximately 700,000 distinct CDR3 sequences, 45% seen once. The sample was peripheral blood or thyroid tissue (not recorded which). These receptors came from an adult man with Graves' disease, either hyperthyroidism or ophthalmopathy (not recorded which). Each CDR3 is given with its conserved first and last residue. D genes are given only for firm matches. A clone size is listed for some rows: how often the clone was seen (once, few, many), or a class if it is expanded.

D | J | V | length | size | DNA | CDR3
- | TRBJ1-1 | TRBV20-1 | 15 | many | TGCAGTGCTAGGGGTGCAGGGACACCGAACACTGAAGCTTTCTTT | CSARGAGTPNTEAFF
TRBD2 | TRBJ2-7 | TRBV9 | 16 | - | TGCGCCAGCAGCTTAGGACTAGCGGGTAACTCCTACGAGCAGTGCTTC | CASSLGLAGNSYEQCF
TRBD1 | TRBJ1-1 | TRBV20-1 | 13 | few | TGCAGTGCTAGAGACTCAGGGGGCACTGAAGCTTTCTTT | CSARDSGGTEAFF
TRBD1 | TRBJ1-5 | TRBV7-3 | 17 | - | TGTGCCAGCAGCCGGACAGGGGGCGTTCGAAGCAATCAGCCCCAGCATTTT | CASSRTGGVRSNQPQHF
- | TRBJ1-6 | TRBV10-3 | 15 | - | TGTGCCATCAGTGCCGTAGGAGCGGTTGGTTCACCCCTCCACTTT | CAISAVGAVGSPLHF
- | TRBJ2-3 | TRBV25-1 | 15 | few | TGTGCCAGCAGTGAATACCGGGACTCACGAGATACGCAGTATTTT | CASSEYRDSRDTQYF
- | TRBJ2-7 | TRBV10-3 | 13 | - | TGTGCCAGCAGTTACTCAGGGCGTTACGAGCAGTACTTC | CASSYSGRYEQYF
- | TRBJ2-5 | TRBV7-2 | 14 | few | TGTGCCAGCAGCCAGGGGGCGCGGGGGGAGACCCAGTACTTC | CASSQGARGETQYF
TRBD2 | TRBJ2-2 | TRBV24-1 | 17 | few | TGTGCCACCAGTGATGCGGGTCAAGCGGGAGAGGCCGGGGAGCTGTTTTTT | CATSDAGQAGEAGELFF
TRBD2 | TRBJ2-2 | TRBV7-2 | 15 | - | TGTGCCAGCAGCTTAGCGCTGGCGGGGGGCCAAGAGCTGTTTTTT | CASSLALAGGQELFF
TRBD1 | TRBJ2-7 | TRBV6-5 | 14 | few | TGTGCCAGCAGTGAAGTAGGGGGCCAGTACGAGCAGTACTTC | CASSEVGGQYEQYF
TRBD1 | TRBJ1-6 | TRBV29-1 | 12 | - | TGCAGCCCCGGACAGGGACGTCGGGCCCTCCACTTT | CSPGQGRRALHF
- | TRBJ2-7 | TRBV10-3 | 14 | - | TGTGCCATCAGTGAGGACACGGGGACCTACGAGCAGTACTTC | CAISEDTGTYEQYF
- | TRBJ1-1 | TRBV7-6 | 14 | many | TGTGCCAGCAGCTATAGGGGCGCGGACACTGAAGCTTTCTTT | CASSYRGADTEAFF
- | TRBJ2-7 | TRBV12-5 | 15 | - | TGTGCTAGTGGTTCCTCAACAGGGTCCACCTACGAGCAGTACTTC | CASGSSTGSTYEQYF
- | TRBJ2-5 | TRBV20-1 | 14 | - | TGCAGTGCTAGAGTCAGCAGTTTGGGGGAGACCCAGTACTTC | CSARVSSLGETQYF
- | TRBJ1-4 | TRBV15 | 16 | - | TGTGCCACCAGCAGTAACAAGGGCAGGGGCGTTGAAAAACTGTTTTTT | CATSSNKGRGVEKLFF
TRBD1 | TRBJ1-6 | TRBV29-1 | 13 | - | TGCAGCGTCGGGACAGGGGGCCATTCACCCCTCCACTTT | CSVGTGGHSPLHF
TRBD1 | TRBJ2-7 | TRBV7-9 | 14 | - | TGTGCCAGCAGCGAAGGGACAGGGTTCAACGAGCAGTACTTC | CASSEGTGFNEQYF
- | TRBJ1-3 | TRBV7-9 | 15 | - | TGTGCCAGCAGACTAGGGATTTCTGGTGGAAACACCATATATTTT | CASRLGISGGNTIYF
TRBD1 | TRBJ1-1 | TRBV25-1 | 15 | - | TGTGCCAGCAGTGATTCGACAGGGTTGAACACTGAAGCTTTCTTT | CASSDSTGLNTEAFF
- | TRBJ1-2 | TRBV24-1 | 14 | - | TGTGCCACCAGTGACAGCCTCAGGGCCTATGGCTACACCTTC | CATSDSLRAYGYTF
TRBD1 | TRBJ1-1 | TRBV19 | 13 | - | TGTGCCAGTAGAAACACAGGGGATTCTGAAGCTTTCTTT | CASRNTGDSEAFF
- | TRBJ2-7 | TRBV6-1 | 13 | few | TGTGCCAGCAGTGTACCAGGTTTGTTCGAGCAGTACTTC | CASSVPGLFEQYF
- | TRBJ1-1 | TRBV6-6 | 15 | - | TGTGCCAGCAAGGACACGGGGTCCGAAGACACTGAAGCTTTCTTT | CASKDTGSEDTEAFF
- | TRBJ2-6 | TRBV10-3 | 14 | - | TGTGCCACCTGGGCCGTCTCTGGGGCCAACGTCCTGACTTTC | CATWAVSGANVLTF
- | TRBJ1-1 | TRBV7-2 | 14 | few | TGTGCCAGCAGCCCGGCGGGAGGGAACACTGAAGCTTTCTTT | CASSPAGGNTEAFF
- | TRBJ2-7 | TRBV24-1 | 13 | many | TGTGCCACCAGTGAGGGTTTGAGCTACGAGCAGTACTTC | CATSEGLSYEQYF
- | TRBJ1-1 | TRBV2 | 16 | - | TGTGCCAGCAGTTGGGGCAGGCCCACCAGGACCACTGAAGCTTTCTTT | CASSWGRPTRTTEAFF
TRBD1 | TRBJ1-2 | TRBV20-1 | 13 | - | TGCAGTGCTGAAATTACAGGGGCCTATGGCTACACCTTC | CSAEITGAYGYTF
- | TRBJ1-4 | TRBV7-9 | 14 | many | TGTGCCAGCAGCTTAATGGGCCCTAATGAAAAACTGTTTTTT | CASSLMGPNEKLFF